Shown below are 7 T cell receptor beta chains from a single sample sequenced in a study of blood T cell repertoires in COVID-19. Sequencing was performed with immunoSEQ multiplex PCR; in TCRdb, only in-frame clones are kept and a portion is missing. The sample includes 400,000 to 450,000 clones, approximately 90% of them seen just once. The sample consisted of peripheral blood. The receptors stem from a woman in her thirties with active or convalescent COVID-19.

The rearrangement joins TRBV5-1 to TRBJ2-2; 10 bases are shared with TRBD1. Germline CDR1 is SGHRS and CDR2 is YFSETQ. There are 14 residues in the CDR3. The junction had 3 bases not matched to a gene; V was cut back by 3 bases and J by 7 bases. CDR3 nucleotides: TGCGCCAGCAGCTCGGACAGGGGGAACGGGGAGCTGTTTTTT. Translated, it gives CASSSDRGNGELFF.

The chain combines TRBV27 with TRBJ1-2; a possible D gene is TRBD1 (5 bases). In germline, CDR1 is MNHEY, CDR2 SMNVEV (reference sequence). V dropped 0 bases and J dropped 5 bases, with 13 bases sitting between them. The CDR3 runs 15 residues. CDR3 region: CASSLSTARFYGYTF. The CDR3 DNA is TGTGCCAGCAGTTTATCGACAGCTCGATTTTATGGCTACACCTTC.

The gene calls are TRBV20-1 and TRBJ1-1, with D unclear. V gave up 1 base and J gave up 3 bases, with 3 bases separating them. This CDR3 has 11 residues. Germline values: CDR1 DFQATT, CDR2 SNEGSKA (reference sequence). The CDR3, as DNA: TGCAGTGCTAGAGCCTACACTGAAGCTTTCTTT. Translating it yields CSARAYTEAFF.

The J gene is TRBJ1-2, the V gene TRBV2; D gene uncertain. Trimming left V 6 bases short and J 0 bases short, with 14 bases between. Germline V lookup: CDR1 SNHLY, CDR2 FYNNEI. The CDR3 contains 15 residues. The CDR3: CASSQETYTNYGYTF. For the CDR3, the DNA is TGTGCCAGCAGCCAGGAAACATACACTAACTATGGCTACACCTTC.

The V call is TRBV9, the J call TRBJ1-2; D possibly corresponds to TRBD1 (5 bases). The CDR3 is 14 residues long. CDR1 is SGDLS and CDR2 is YYNGEE in the germline V gene. V lost 0 bases to trimming and J lost 4 bases, with 10 bases between them. The CDR3 bases are TGTGCCAGCAGCGTAGGCAGGGCTGCCTATGGCTACACCTTC. This gives the protein CASSVGRAAYGYTF.

V gene TRBV4-1 combines with J gene TRBJ1-3; a weak D match, TRBD1 (6 bases). This CDR3 is built from 14 residues. Trimming stripped 4 bases from V and 7 bases from J, with 14 bases between. Germline loops: CDR1 MGHRA, CDR2 YSYEKL. DNA for the CDR3: TGCGCCAGCAGCCGGACAGCCGAACTGAACACCATATATTTT. Translating gives CASSRTAELNTIYF.

This rearrangement joins TRBV25-1 to TRBJ2-7, with 7 nucleotides matching TRBD1. The germline CDR1 and CDR2 sequences are MGHDK and SYGVNS. CDR3 size: 16 residues. After removal of 4 bases from V and 1 base from J, the junction contained 10 bases not matched to a gene. CDR3 sequence: CASSGSRDRLSYEQYF. The CDR3, as DNA: TGTGCCAGCAGTGGCTCCCGGGACAGACTTTCCTACGAGCAGTACTTC.